This entry is about one T cell receptor beta chain. Its antigen is not known. Patient disease was locally advanced or metastatic urothelial carcinoma. Repertoires were generated with immunoSEQ multiplex PCR, while TCRdb's copy carries only in-frame clones and drops some. The profile shows 50,000 to 65,000 clones, nearly 85% of them singletons. The data were taken from a study of PD-L1 blockade in urothelial cancer. Background on the study: Blood drawn 3 weeks (second dose) and 6 weeks after treatment start was analyzed.

The V and J ends lost 4 bases and 3 bases respectively, with 3 bases between them. The CDR3 runs 11 residues. CDR1 and CDR2 from the germline V gene are MDHEN and SYDVKM. Findings and caveats of the study: Durable-benefit patients had greater expansion of tumor-associated blood clones at 3 weeks. TCR clonality was measured in pretreatment peripheral blood. Clonality below the median predicted better survival.

This sequence originates from a man aged 35 to 55 with urothelial cancer. The chain combines TRBV28 with TRBJ1-2; D remains unclear. The material sequenced was PBMCs, taken around atezolizumab (anti-PD-L1) treatment. CDR3 loop: CASSSDYGYTF. The CDR3 DNA is TGTGCCAGCAGTTCGGACTATGGCTACACCTTC.